This note documents a single T cell receptor (beta chain) sequence. Its matching antigen is unknown. This sample was taken from a study of cytomegalovirus exposure and HLA in healthy donors. Study-level findings and limits: Earlier analysis found most TCR beta V segments productive about 87% or about 30% of the time. It was reported that the classifier diagnosed cytomegalovirus status with high specificity and sensitivity in both the original and validation cohorts. Researchers had no immune exposure information except CMV serostatus available.

The PCR used 60 Vbeta and 13 Jbeta primers. Generated by immunoSEQ multiplex PCR, the TCRdb table keeps only in-frame clones and is missing some. This table has 200,000 to 250,000 clones, approximately 84% appearing once. This CDR3 is 15 amino acids long. Trimming took off 5 bases at V and 0 bases at J, with 11 bases between the two ends. Germline CDR1 reads MNHEY; CDR2 reads SVGAGI. The TCR originated in a woman aged 40 to 55 in good health and CMV-seronegative. J is TRBJ1-5 and V is TRBV6-5; possibly TRBD1 for D (6 bases). The source material was PBMCs. CDR3 bases: TGTGCCAGCAGTGGGGGCGGGGGTAGCAATCAGCCCCAGCATTTT. Translation: CASSGGGGSNQPQHF.